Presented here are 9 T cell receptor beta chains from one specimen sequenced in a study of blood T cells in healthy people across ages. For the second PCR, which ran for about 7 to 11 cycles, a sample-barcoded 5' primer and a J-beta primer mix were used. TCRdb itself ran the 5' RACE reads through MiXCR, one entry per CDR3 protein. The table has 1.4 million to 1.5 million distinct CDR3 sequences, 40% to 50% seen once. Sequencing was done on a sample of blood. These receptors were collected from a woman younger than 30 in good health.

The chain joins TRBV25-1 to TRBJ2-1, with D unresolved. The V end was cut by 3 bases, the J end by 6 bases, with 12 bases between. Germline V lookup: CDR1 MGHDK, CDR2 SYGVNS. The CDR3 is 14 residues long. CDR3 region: CASSDPGWTNEQFF. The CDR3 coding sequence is TGTGCCAGCAGTGATCCCGGGTGGACCAATGAGCAGTTCTTC.

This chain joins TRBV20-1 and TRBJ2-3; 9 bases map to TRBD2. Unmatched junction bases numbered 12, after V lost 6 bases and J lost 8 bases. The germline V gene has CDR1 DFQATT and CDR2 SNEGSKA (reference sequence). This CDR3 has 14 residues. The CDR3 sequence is CSATLAGTAGTQYF. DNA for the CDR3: TGCAGTGCAACCCTAGCGGGGACTGCCGGTACGCAGTATTTT.

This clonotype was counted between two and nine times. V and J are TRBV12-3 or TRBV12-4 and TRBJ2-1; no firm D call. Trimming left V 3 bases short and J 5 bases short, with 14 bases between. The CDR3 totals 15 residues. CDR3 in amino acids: CASSFVGRHNNEQFF. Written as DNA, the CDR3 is TGTGCCAGCAGTTTCGTAGGGCGTCACAACAATGAGCAGTTCTTC.

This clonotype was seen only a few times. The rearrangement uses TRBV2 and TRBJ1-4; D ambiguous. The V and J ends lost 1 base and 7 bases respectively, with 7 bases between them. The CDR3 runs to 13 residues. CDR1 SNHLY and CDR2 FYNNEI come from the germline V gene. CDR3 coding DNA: TGTGCCAGCAGTGAAGATCACGTTGAAAAACTGTTTTTT. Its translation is CASSEDHVEKLFF.

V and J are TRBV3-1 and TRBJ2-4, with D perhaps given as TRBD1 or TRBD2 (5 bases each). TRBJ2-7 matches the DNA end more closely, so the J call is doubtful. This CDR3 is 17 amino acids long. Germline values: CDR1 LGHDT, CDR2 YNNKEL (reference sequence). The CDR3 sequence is CASSQKRRERGADEQYF. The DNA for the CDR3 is TGTGCCAGCAGCCAAAAGCGCCGGGAAAGAGGGGCCGACGAGCAGTACTTC.

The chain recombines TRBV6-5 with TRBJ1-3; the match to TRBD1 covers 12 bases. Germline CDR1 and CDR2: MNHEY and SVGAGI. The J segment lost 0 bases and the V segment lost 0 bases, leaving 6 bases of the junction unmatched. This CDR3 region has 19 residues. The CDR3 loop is CASSYSPPGQGASGNTIYF. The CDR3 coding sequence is TGTGCCAGCAGTTACTCGCCCCCGGGACAGGGGGCCTCTGGAAACACCATATATTTT.

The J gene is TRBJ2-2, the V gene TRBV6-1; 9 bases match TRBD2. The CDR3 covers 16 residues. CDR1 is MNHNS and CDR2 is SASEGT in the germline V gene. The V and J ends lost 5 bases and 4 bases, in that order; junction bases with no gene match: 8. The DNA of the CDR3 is TGTGCCAGCAGTCCCCTCGGGACTAGCAGCACCGGGGAGCTGTTTTTT. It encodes CASSPLGTSSTGELFF.

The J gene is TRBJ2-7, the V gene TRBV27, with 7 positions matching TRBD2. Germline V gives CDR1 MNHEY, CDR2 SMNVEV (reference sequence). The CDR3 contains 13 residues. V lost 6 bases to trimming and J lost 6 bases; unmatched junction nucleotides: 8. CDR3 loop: CASSGTTSGEQYF. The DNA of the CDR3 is TGTGCCAGCAGCGGGACTACCAGCGGCGAGCAGTACTTC.

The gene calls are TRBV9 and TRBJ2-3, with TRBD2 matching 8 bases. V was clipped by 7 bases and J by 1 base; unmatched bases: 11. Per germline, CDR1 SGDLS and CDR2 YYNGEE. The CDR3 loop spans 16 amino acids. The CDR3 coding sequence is TGTGCCAGCGATCGGGGGGGTTTAATAGGCACAGATACGCAGTATTTT. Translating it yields CASDRGGLIGTDTQYF.